The source of this TCR beta chain is a study of cytomegalovirus exposure and HLA in healthy donors. Study-wide findings and caveats: Listed as cytomegalovirus-associated were around 160 TCR beta chains. V- and J-gene trimming in TCR beta was tied to a missense DCLRE1C variant by an analysis performed later.

A note on this clone: The antigen is not known.

CDR3 size: 16 residues. Germline values: CDR1 MNHEY, CDR2 SVGAGI. V gave up 4 bases and J gave up 9 bases, with 19 bases separating them. PCR involved 60 Vbeta and 13 Jbeta primers. Sequencing used immunoSEQ multiplex PCR; TCRdb keeps in-frame clones, though not all of them. The table includes about 130,000 clones, 60% to 85% detected once. The source material was PBMCs. The sequence derives from a man in his thirties or forties in good health and CMV-seronegative. The chain uses TRBV6-5 and TRBJ1-6, with D maybe TRBD1 (5 bases). This CDR3 is CASSFSRSGRTSPLHF. The CDR3 coding sequence is TGTGCCAGCAGTTTCTCTAGGTCAGGGAGGACTTCACCCCTCCACTTT.